Below are 2 T cell receptor beta chains sequenced from a single sample in a study of Ad26.COV2.S vaccination and SARS-CoV-2 variants. This sample's treatment: some 20 received Ad26.COV2.S at low or high dose, single or two shots; 5 received placebo; per-sample allocation not given. Material that was analyzed had been drawn on day 63 after the first vaccine or placebo injection. Sequenced by immunoSEQ multiplex PCR; TCRdb stores in-frame clones only, minus some. The table has around 270,000 clones, 70% to 90% seen once. Sequenced here: peripheral blood, sampled in a trial of Ad26.COV2.S vaccine versus placebo. The receptor set was obtained from a person between 18 and 65 years old who received the Ad26.COV2.S COVID-19 vaccine or a placebo.

This clone was seen only once. The rearrangement joins TRBV7-9 to TRBJ2-5, with 7 bases that match TRBD1. The junction had 13 bases not matched to a gene; V was cut back by 6 bases and J by 0 bases. The germline V gene encodes CDR1 SEHNR and CDR2 FQNEAQ (reference sequence). The CDR3 length is 17 residues. The CDR3 loop is CASSIEEWGTDQETQYF. In nucleotides, the CDR3 is TGTGCCAGCAGTATAGAGGAGTGGGGGACAGACCAAGAGACCCAGTACTTC.

This clone was recorded once. J is TRBJ2-1 and V is TRBV5-6, with 9 positions matching TRBD1. This CDR3 comprises 15 residues. V shed 0 bases and J 9 bases; nucleotides not matched to a gene: 7. CDR1 and CDR2 (germline): SGHDT, YYEEEE. CDR3 bases: TGTGCCAGCAGCTTGGGGGACAGGGATTTCGGTGAGCAGTTCTTC. Its translation is CASSLGDRDFGEQFF.